The 24 T cell receptor beta chains presented below share a single source sample, sequenced in a study of cytomegalovirus exposure and HLA in healthy donors. Researchers ran the PCR with 60 Vbeta and 13 Jbeta primers. The data were produced by immunoSEQ multiplex PCR, yet TCRdb's version contains in-frame clones alone and is incomplete. Altogether 110,000 to 150,000 clones are present, 77% being singletons, with the ten largest covering 3% to 4.5%. The sample was PBMCs. These TCRs come from a male donor in good health and CMV-seronegative.

This clone has a handful of counts. V usage is TRBV7-6 and J usage is TRBJ2-1; TRBD2 aligns across 11 bases. CDR1 is SGHVS and CDR2 is FNYEAQ in the germline V gene. The ends lost 4 bases at V and 9 bases at J; junction bases unmatched: 14. The CDR3 is 17 residues long. The CDR3 nucleotides read TGTGCCAGCAGCTCCCCTTATAGCGGGGGGGCCATGGGTGAGCAGTTCTTC. Its protein product is CASSSPYSGGAMGEQFF.

The rearrangement joins TRBV4-1 to TRBJ2-7; no reliable D call. V lost 0 bases to trimming and J lost 2 bases, with 11 bases between them. Germline-derived CDR1 and CDR2 are MGHRA and YSYEKL. The CDR3 runs 15 residues. Here the CDR3 DNA reads TGCGCCAGCAGCCAAGATGAGGTCGAGACCTACGAGCAGTACTTC. Amino acids: CASSQDEVETYEQYF.

The chain recombines TRBV5-1 with TRBJ2-3; D perhaps matches TRBD2 (5 bases). CDR3 size: 16 residues. Germline V gene lookup returns CDR1 SGHRS and CDR2 YFSETQ. Trimming shortened V by 5 bases and J by 3 bases, and 19 bases separated the two germline ends. The CDR3 region has the DNA TGCGCCAGCAGAAGGGAGCCCACGGTTGGAACAGATACGCAGTATTTT. Its translation: CASRREPTVGTDTQYF.

Here the CDR3 reads CASTAELAGGKNEQFF. In DNA, the CDR3 is TGTGCCAGCACCGCCGAACTAGCGGGAGGGAAGAATGAGCAGTTCTTC. The chain uses TRBV2 and TRBJ2-1, with TRBD2 matching over 13 bases. There are 16 residues in the CDR3. Per the germline V gene, CDR1 is SNHLY and CDR2 is FYNNEI. The J segment lost 7 bases and the V segment lost 7 bases, leaving 10 bases of the junction unmatched.

The rearrangement uses TRBV7-9 and TRBJ2-2; 11 nucleotides match TRBD2. The CDR3 consists of 17 residues. After removal of 3 bases from V and 0 bases from J, the junction contained 3 bases not matched to a gene. CDR1 SEHNR and CDR2 FQNEAQ come from the germline V gene (reference sequence). CDR3 coding DNA: TGTGCCAGCAGCTTTCTAGCGGGGGGCTCGAACACCGGGGAGCTGTTTTTT. Protein sequence: CASSFLAGGSNTGELFF.

The chain employs TRBV4-1 and TRBJ1-4; D is undetermined. The V end was cut by 3 bases, the J end by 8 bases, with 7 bases between. Germline loops: CDR1 MGHRA, CDR2 YSYEKL. This CDR3 contains 12 residues. CDR3 loop: CASSQGGEKLFF. The CDR3 DNA reads TGCGCCAGCAGCCAGGGAGGGGAAAAACTGTTTTTT.

This chain uses TRBV7-9 with TRBJ2-3; D unresolved. Per the germline V gene, CDR1 is SEHNR and CDR2 is FQNEAQ (reference sequence). This CDR3 has 15 amino acids. Deletions cut 5 bases from V and 0 bases from J, with 12 bases between. The CDR3 coding sequence is TGTGCCAGCAGCCCGGGTAGAACTAGCACAGATACGCAGTATTTT. It translates to CASSPGRTSTDTQYF.

This chain uses TRBV5-1 with TRBJ2-3, with D tentatively TRBD2 (6 bases). Trimming cost V 2 bases and J 3 bases, with 10 bases left between them. This CDR3 is 14 amino acids long. The V gene's germline CDR1 is SGHRS and CDR2 YFSETQ. This CDR3 reads CASSFSGGTDTQYF. CDR3 in DNA: TGCGCCAGCAGCTTTTCCGGGGGTACAGATACGCAGTATTTT.

The chain carries TRBV19 and TRBJ2-5; 8 nucleotides align to TRBD2. V shed 7 bases and J 5 bases; nucleotides not matched to a gene: 9. CDR1 LNHDA and CDR2 SQIVND come from the germline V gene (reference sequence). The CDR3 length is 14 residues. CDR3 loop: CASKSGRKGETQYF. CDR3 in DNA: TGTGCCAGTAAGAGCGGGAGAAAGGGGGAGACCCAGTACTTC.

The chain has TRBV10-1 and TRBJ1-1, with D possibly matching TRBD1 (5 bases). Germline V lookup: CDR1 WNHNN, CDR2 SYGVQD (reference sequence). CDR3 length: 14 amino acids. Trimming left V 3 bases short and J 0 bases short, with 8 bases between. The CDR3 spells CASSDTTVNTEAFF. In DNA form, the CDR3 reads TGCGCCAGCAGTGATACGACAGTGAACACTGAAGCTTTCTTT.

The chain has TRBV7-2 and TRBJ2-7; D not resolved. This CDR3 contains 13 residues. CDR1 SGHTA and CDR2 FQGNSA come from the germline V gene. Trimming cost V 11 bases and J 4 bases, with 18 bases left between them. In DNA form, the CDR3 reads TGTGCCGCCCAAAACCGCAGGTCGTACGAGCAGTACTTC. Amino acid sequence: CAAQNRRSYEQYF.

The chain recombines TRBV27 with TRBJ1-2; D perhaps matches TRBD1 (6 bases). The CDR3 is 14 amino acids. Trimming removed 4 bases at V and 4 bases at J, with 13 bases between. Germline V gene data show CDR1 as MNHEY and CDR2 as SMNVEV (reference sequence). The DNA of the CDR3 is TGTGCCAGCAGTTCCTTGACAGGACTCTATGGCTACACCTTC. Its translation is CASSSLTGLYGYTF.

This clone was seen a handful of times. Other DNA sequences in this sample translate to the same CDR3. The rearrangement links TRBV7-9 to TRBJ2-2; D is unresolved. The CDR3 is 17 residues long. The V gene's germline CDR1 is SEHNR and CDR2 FQNEAQ (reference sequence). V was cut by 3 bases and J by 6 bases, with 20 bases left in between. The CDR3 DNA is TGTGCCAGCAGCTTGGGCCTTACGAAGGATTGGGCCGGGGAGCTGTTTTTT. Translating gives CASSLGLTKDWAGELFF.

In regard to this clone: This sample includes further DNA sequences coding for the same CDR3. The chain couples TRBV2 to TRBJ1-5; D not resolved. The CDR3 contains 13 residues. Trimming stripped 4 bases from V and 6 bases from J, with 10 bases between. Germline V gene sequence: CDR1 SNHLY, CDR2 FYNNEI. The CDR3 protein is CASSGGEGQPQHF. CDR3 bases: TGTGCCAGCAGTGGTGGAGAAGGTCAGCCCCAGCATTTT. Full variable domain (outside the CDR3, taken from reference TRBV2 and TRBJ1-5): EPEVTQTPSHQVTQMGQEVILRCVPISNHLYFYWYRQILGQKVEFLVSFYNNEISEKSEIFDDQFSVERPDGSNFTLKIRSTKLEDSAMYFCASSGGEGQPQHFGDGTRLSIL.

The chain is built from TRBV14 and TRBJ2-1, with 8 bases aligning to TRBD1. From germline, CDR1 is SGHDN and CDR2 FVKESK. Germline trimming cut 5 bases from V and 7 bases from J; bases unmatched to any gene: 4. The CDR3 length is 13 residues. Here the CDR3 reads CASSVDRGNEQFF. As DNA, the CDR3 is TGTGCCAGCAGCGTAGACAGGGGTAATGAGCAGTTCTTC.

This clone was counted between two and nine times. In DNA, the CDR3 is TGCAGCGTGAGGACAGGGGGCGAGCAGTACTTC. Its protein is CSVRTGGEQYF. This sequence joins TRBV29-1 and TRBJ2-7, with TRBD1 matching over 10 bases. The trim removed 6 bases at V and 6 bases at J, leaving 2 bases unmatched. The CDR3 runs to 11 residues. Germline-derived CDR1 and CDR2 are SQVTM and ANQGSEA.

A single count supports this clone. This chain links TRBV5-8 with TRBJ2-3; TRBD1 agrees at 10 bases. Germline V gene sequence: CDR1 SGHTS, CDR2 YDEGEE. With 0 bases clipped from V and 5 bases from J, the junction kept 3 bases outside the gene matches. The CDR3 covers 15 residues. The CDR3 protein is CASSLGDRGIDTQYF. Written as DNA, the CDR3 is TGTGCCAGCAGCTTGGGGGACAGGGGAATAGATACGCAGTATTTT.

J is TRBJ2-1 and V is TRBV5-1, with 11 bases fitting TRBD2. The CDR3 spans 16 residues. Germline lookup yields CDR1 SGHRS and CDR2 YFSETQ. J lost 5 bases, V lost 4 bases, and 8 bases had no gene match. The CDR3 DNA is TGCGCCAGCAGCCCAGCAGGGACTAGCGGAAACAATGAGCAGTTCTTC. Protein sequence: CASSPAGTSGNNEQFF.

The rearrangement links TRBV7-3 to TRBJ2-3, with 10 bases that match TRBD2. Germline V CDR1 and CDR2: SGHTA, FQGTGA. V gave up 5 bases and J gave up 5 bases; unmatched junction bases: 7. The CDR3 is 15 amino acids. The chain's CDR3 is CASSQAGGGKDTQYF. CDR3 nucleotide sequence: TGTGCCAGCAGCCAAGCGGGGGGGGGCAAAGATACGCAGTATTTT.

The chain recombines TRBV6-5 with TRBJ1-1, with TRBD1 as a possible D gene (6 bases). The CDR3 is 15 residues long. V was pared by 4 bases and J by 1 base, with 13 bases between. Germline V CDR1 and CDR2: MNHEY, SVGAGI. This chain's CDR3 is CASSFPGGRNTEAFF. DNA for the CDR3: TGTGCCAGCAGTTTTCCGGGGGGCCGGAACACTGAAGCTTTCTTT.

The J gene is TRBJ2-7, the V gene TRBV4-3, with D maybe TRBD2 (5 bases). The CDR3 runs 13 residues. V lost 1 base to trimming and J lost 6 bases, with 10 bases between them. Germline V gene data show CDR1 as LGHNA and CDR2 as YSLEER. This CDR3 is CASSQVAGGEQYF. The CDR3 nucleotides read TGCGCCAGCAGCCAAGTCGCTGGAGGCGAGCAGTACTTC.

The chain is built from TRBV5-8 and TRBJ2-4; TRBD2 matches at 7 bases. This CDR3 comprises 18 residues. Germline CDR1 is SGHTS and CDR2 is YDEGEE. V was clipped by 4 bases and J by 1 base; unmatched bases: 14. The CDR3 region has the DNA TGTGCCAGCAGCGCCCAATTTGCGGGAGTGGTGGCCAAAAACATTCAGTACTTC. Protein sequence: CASSAQFAGVVAKNIQYF.

The rearrangement uses TRBV29-1 and TRBJ2-1; D is unclear. Trimming removed 6 bases at V and 6 bases at J, with 9 bases between. The CDR3 is 11 residues long. The V gene's germline CDR1 is SQVTM and CDR2 ANQGSEA. The CDR3 DNA follows: TGCAGCGTCCCCCTAGGCAATGAGCAGTTCTTC. Protein sequence: CSVPLGNEQFF.

J is TRBJ1-5 and V is TRBV14; possibly TRBD1 for D (6 bases). Germline CDR1 reads SGHDN; CDR2 reads FVKESK. With 4 bases removed from V and 10 bases from J, the gap between germline ends came to 11 bases. The CDR3 consists of 12 residues. Written as DNA, the CDR3 is TGTGCCAGCAGCCGCCAGACAGGTCCCCAGCATTTT. Its protein is CASSRQTGPQHF.